The clone carrying this TCR beta chain was found a few times. No antigen is known for it. The junction departs from the called germline gene at one end, perhaps through a read error. This sample is drawn from a study of metastatic and nonmetastatic thyroid tumors. Overall study: Malignant and benign thyroid patients had repertoires compared in peripheral blood and tumor or nodule tissue. Study-wide results and caveats: Significantly higher TCR beta diversity was reportedly seen in malignant thyroid tumors than benign nodules, in blood and tumor.

Ahead of thyroid surgery, no patient had received treatment of any kind. The germline V gene has CDR1 SGHVS and CDR2 FQNEAQ. This CDR3 is built from 13 residues. Original methodology: Researchers built a distant-metastasis classifier for papillary thyroid cancer that drew on CDR3 differences across clinicopathological groups. TCRdb recomputed clones from the PCR reads via MiXCR. TCRdb's processing, not the authors', yielded these V and J calls. The table includes tens of thousands of clones, less than 60% detected once. The J gene is TRBJ1-3, the V gene TRBV7-8; 7 bases match TRBD1. The TCR originated in a male donor with papillary thyroid cancer or a benign thyroid nodule (not recorded which). Some clones in this sample may be carry-over from other donors' samples. Sequencing input: tumor tissue. The CDR3 sequence: CASSPGGGSTIYF. The CDR3 nucleotides read TGTGCCAGCAGCCCAGGGGGGGGAAGCACCATATATTTT.